This T cell receptor beta chain was obtained from a study of molecular identifiers for immune sequencing clone quantification. Trimming cost V 0 bases and J 5 bases; bases outside gene matches: 4. This CDR3 region has 14 residues. CDR1 SGDLS and CDR2 YYNGEE come from the germline V gene. This clonotype showed up many times. Its antigen is unknown. Using its own MiXCR run on the PCR reads, TCRdb lists one record per CDR3 protein. Of some 320,000 distinct CDR3 sequences listed, roughly 24% are singletons. Study observations and caveats: Among effectors, clones above 20 RNA copies held over 97% of molecules; among naive cells, under 1%.

What was sequenced was naive CD8+ T cells from blood, with Jurkat cell RNA spiked in. Subset of the sample: FACS-sorted CD8+CD4-CCR7+CD45RA+ naive T cells. The J gene is TRBJ1-1, the V gene TRBV9, with 7 nucleotides matching TRBD1. The source of this sequence is a human donor in good health. Some libraries in this study had Jurkat cell RNA spiked in. DNA of the CDR3: TGTGCCAGCAGCGTAGGTTGGGGACAGACTGAAGCTTTCTTT. Encoded protein: CASSVGWGQTEAFF.